The subject of this entry is one T cell receptor (beta chain). Its specificity is unknown. Profiling relied on immunoSEQ multiplex PCR, and the TCRdb table lists in-frame clones only, not all of them. The sample includes roughly 100,000 clones, about 87% of them seen just once. These data belong to a study of T cell responses to AZD1222 COVID-19 vaccine. General study results and limits: CD4 TCRs covered the whole spike, strongest at regions 160-218 and 743-854. Repertoires were obtained only post-peak T cell response.

V was trimmed by 1 base and J by 3 bases, leaving 7 bases between them. The CDR3 contains 14 residues. The germline V gene encodes CDR1 SEHNR and CDR2 FQNEAQ (reference sequence). The sequencing here drew on peripheral blood, taken on day 0 of AZD1222 vaccination. This rearrangement joins TRBV7-9 to TRBJ1-3, with D perhaps matching TRBD1 (5 bases). This sequence was found in an adult in good health. The CDR3 sequence is CASSLEGLGNTIYF. The CDR3 nucleotides are TGTGCCAGCAGCTTAGAGGGACTTGGAAACACCATATATTTT.